This T cell receptor beta chain comes out of a study of OX40 agonist ivuxolimab in advanced cancers. The method was immunoSEQ multiplex PCR; TCRdb's version includes in-frame clones alone and lacks a portion of them. The table lists fewer than 90,000 clones, approximately 91% of them singletons, with roughly 0.38% in the top ten. This sample comprised CD4+ or CD8+ T cells sorted from blood, obtained in a trial of the OX40 agonist ivuxolimab. The receptor was derived from an adult with an advanced solid tumor such as melanoma, head and neck, liver or kidney cancer.

This CDR3 reads CAWSVQGGQPQHF. The CDR3 DNA reads as TGTGCCTGGAGTGTACAGGGCGGTCAGCCCCAGCATTTT. The chain links TRBV30 to TRBJ1-5; D perhaps matches TRBD1 (6 bases). CDR1 is GTSNPN and CDR2 is SVGIG in the germline V gene (reference sequence). This CDR3 region has 13 residues. V shed 0 bases and J shed 6 bases, with 9 bases lying between them.